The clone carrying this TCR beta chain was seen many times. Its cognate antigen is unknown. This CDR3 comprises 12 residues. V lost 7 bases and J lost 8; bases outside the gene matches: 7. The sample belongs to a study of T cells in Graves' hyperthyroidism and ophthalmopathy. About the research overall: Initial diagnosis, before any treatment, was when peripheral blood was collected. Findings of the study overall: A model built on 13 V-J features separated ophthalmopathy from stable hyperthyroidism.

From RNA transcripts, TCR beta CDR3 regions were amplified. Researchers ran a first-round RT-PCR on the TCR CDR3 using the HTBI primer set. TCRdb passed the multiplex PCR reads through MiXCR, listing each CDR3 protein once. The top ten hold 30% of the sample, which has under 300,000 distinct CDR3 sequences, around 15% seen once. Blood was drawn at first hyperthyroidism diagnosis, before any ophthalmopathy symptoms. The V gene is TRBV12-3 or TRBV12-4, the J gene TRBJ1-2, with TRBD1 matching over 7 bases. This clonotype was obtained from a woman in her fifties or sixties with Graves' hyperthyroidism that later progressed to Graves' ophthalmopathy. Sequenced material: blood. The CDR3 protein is CASITGEGGYTF. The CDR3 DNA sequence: TGTGCCAGCATTACAGGGGAGGGCGGCTACACCTTC.